Given below is one T cell receptor beta chain in context. Its matching antigen is unknown. The length of the CDR3 is 15 residues. Trimming stripped 4 bases from V and 0 bases from J, with 12 bases between. CDR1 is SGHRS, CDR2 YFSETQ, per germline. The data originate from a study of T cells after yellow fever vaccination. Study-level results: The booster saw the reappearance of most primary-vaccination clones (approximately 97% CD4, less than 90% CD8). A small share of clonotypes appeared in both CD4 and CD8 compartments.

Conversion of TCR transcripts into cDNA relied on 5'RACE template switching, which added a universal primer site and UMIs. One entry per CDR3 protein, called by TCRdb with MiXCR from the 5' RACE reads. The sample yields 250,000 to 300,000 distinct CDR3 sequences, 8.5% to 10% seen once. This rearrangement joins TRBV5-1 to TRBJ2-3, with D possibly matching TRBD2 (6 bases). This receptor was obtained from a man younger than 30 who received the YFV17D yellow fever vaccine. The sequences come from CD4+ T cells sorted from PBMCs, collected 5 days after the yellow fever booster vaccination. The CDR3 DNA is TGCGCCAGCAGCGCCCGGGGGACTAGCACAGATACGCAGTATTTT. Translated, it gives CASSARGTSTDTQYF. Looking up the rest from reference TRBV5-1 and TRBJ2-3 gives the full variable domain: KAGVTQTPRYLIKTRGQQVTLSCSPISGHRSVSWYQQTPGQGLQFLFEYFSETQRNKGNFPGRFSGRQFSNSRSEMNVSTLELGDSALYLCASSARGTSTDTQYFGPGTRLTVL.